This TCR beta chain was documented in a study of cytomegalovirus exposure and HLA in healthy donors. To note about this clone: Its antigen is undetermined.

Some clones are missing from TCRdb's copy, which holds only in-frame ones; the method was immunoSEQ multiplex PCR. The profile shows approximately 270,000 clones, approximately 84% of them singletons. Study-wide points: Researchers counted about 150 TCR beta chains as cytomegalovirus-associated. Most TCRs appeared rarely, but some public TCRs recurred in many donors.

CDR3 length equals 16 residues. Germline V CDR1 and CDR2: MNHEY, SMNVEV (reference sequence). Trimming at V came to 5 bases and at J to 7 bases, leaving 12 bases not matched to a gene. The clonotype comes from a man younger than 30 in good health and CMV-seropositive. The specimen was PBMCs. The rearrangement uses TRBV27 and TRBJ1-5, with 9 bases lining up with TRBD1. The CDR3 region has the DNA TGTGCCAGCAGTCTTTGGGGGGGGACAGGGAAACAGCCCCAGCATTTT. Its translation: CASSLWGGTGKQPQHF.